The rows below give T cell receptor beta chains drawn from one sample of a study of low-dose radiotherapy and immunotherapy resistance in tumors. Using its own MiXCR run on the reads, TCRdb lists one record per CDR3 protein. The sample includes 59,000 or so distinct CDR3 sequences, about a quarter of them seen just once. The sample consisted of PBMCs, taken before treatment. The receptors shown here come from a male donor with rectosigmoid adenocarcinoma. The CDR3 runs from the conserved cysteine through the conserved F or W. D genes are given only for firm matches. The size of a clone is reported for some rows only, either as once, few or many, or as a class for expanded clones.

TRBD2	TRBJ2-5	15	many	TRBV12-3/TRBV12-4	CASSPSGGPAETQYF	TGTGCCAGCAGCCCTAGCGGGGGCCCCGCGGAGACCCAGTACTTC
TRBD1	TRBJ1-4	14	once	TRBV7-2	CASSPQGANEKLFF	TGTGCCAGCAGCCCACAGGGGGCTAATGAAAAACTGTTTTTT
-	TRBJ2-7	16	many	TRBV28	CASSPSLGGLDYEQYF	TGTGCCAGCAGCCCAAGCTTGGGAGGCTTGGACTACGAGCAGTACTTC
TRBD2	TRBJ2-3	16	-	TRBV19	CASSIRRGGSTDTQYF	TGTGCCAGTAGTATACGGCGGGGGGGAAGCACAGATACGCAGTATTTT
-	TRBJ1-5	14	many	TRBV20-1	CSARVEQGNQPQHF	TGCAGTGCTAGAGTGGAACAGGGTAATCAGCCCCAGCATTTT
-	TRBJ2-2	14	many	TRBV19	CASRRGTAYGELFF	TGTGCCAGTAGACGGGGGACGGCATATGGGGAGCTGTTTTTT
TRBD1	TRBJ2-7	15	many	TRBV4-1	CASSQEPGQGYEQYF	TGCGCCAGCAGCCAAGAACCGGGACAGGGCTACGAGCAGTACTTC
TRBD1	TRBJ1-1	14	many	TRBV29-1	CSDNTGRDRAEAFF	TGCAGCGACAATACCGGCCGGGACAGGGCTGAAGCTTTCTTT
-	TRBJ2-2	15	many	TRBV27	CASSSPGFAPGELFF	TGTGCCAGCAGTTCGCCAGGCTTCGCACCCGGGGAGCTGTTTTTT
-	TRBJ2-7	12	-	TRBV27	CATMRDTYEQYF	TGTGCCACCATGAGGGACACCTACGAGCAGTACTTC
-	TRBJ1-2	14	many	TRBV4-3	CASSQTTGNYGYTF	TGCGCCAGCAGCCAAACAACAGGGAACTATGGCTACACCTTC
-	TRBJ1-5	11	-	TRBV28	CASSPGQPQHF	TGTGCCAGCAGCCCGGGACAGCCCCAGCATTTT
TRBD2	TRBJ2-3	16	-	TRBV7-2	CASSLGLAGAGDTQYF	TGTGCCAGCAGCTTAGGACTAGCGGGAGCGGGGGATACGCAGTATTTT
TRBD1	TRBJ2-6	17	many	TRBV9	CASSAGQWNSGANVLTF	TGTGCCAGCAGCGCGGGACAGTGGAACTCTGGGGCCAACGTCCTGACTTTC
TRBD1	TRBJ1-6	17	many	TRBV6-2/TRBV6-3	CASSQGQPLGPNSPLHF	TGTGCCAGCAGCCAGGGACAGCCTTTAGGTCCGAATTCACCCCTCCACTTT
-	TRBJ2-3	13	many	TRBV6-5	CASTPARTDTQYF	TGTGCCAGCACCCCGGCCCGCACAGATACGCAGTATTTT
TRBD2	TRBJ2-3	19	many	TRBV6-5	CASSPGLAGGRGDTDTQYF	TGTGCCAGCAGCCCCGGACTAGCGGGAGGGCGAGGAGACACAGATACGCAGTATTTT
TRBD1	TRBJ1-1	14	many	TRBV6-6	CASSYPRTGSEAFF	TGTGCCAGCAGTTACCCGAGGACAGGGAGCGAAGCTTTCTTT
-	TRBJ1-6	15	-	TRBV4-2	CASSQGGGRGSPLHF	TGTGCCAGCAGCCAAGGTGGGGGGCGAGGGTCACCCCTCCACTTT
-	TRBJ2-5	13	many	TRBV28	CASSSQGSETQYF	TGTGCCAGCAGTTCGCAGGGGTCGGAGACCCAGTACTTC
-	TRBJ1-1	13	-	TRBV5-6	CASSLDLGPEAFF	TGTGCCAGCAGCTTGGATCTGGGGCCTGAAGCTTTCTTT
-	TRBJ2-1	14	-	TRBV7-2	CASSLAPRGGEQFF	TGTGCCAGCAGCTTAGCCCCACGTGGGGGTGAGCAGTTCTTC
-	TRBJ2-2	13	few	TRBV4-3	CASQGGNTGELFF	TGCGCCAGCCAAGGGGGAAACACCGGGGAGCTGTTTTTT
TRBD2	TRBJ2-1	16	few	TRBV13	CASSTQAGGPYNEQFF	TGTGCCAGCAGCACACAAGCGGGGGGCCCTTACAATGAGCAGTTCTTC
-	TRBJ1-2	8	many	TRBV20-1	CSARDQNF	TGCAGTGCTAGAGATCAGAACTTC
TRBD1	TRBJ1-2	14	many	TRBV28	CASNPGGAPYGYTF	TGTGCCAGCAACCCAGGGGGGGCTCCCTATGGCTACACCTTC
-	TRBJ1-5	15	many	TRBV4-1	CASSQGQGGYQPQHF	TGCGCCAGCAGCCAAGGCCAAGGGGGGTATCAGCCCCAGCATTTT